This entry describes one TCR beta chain. Its antigen is as yet unknown. UMIs containing a 6-nucleotide sample barcode were added via template switching. TCRdb re-analyzed the 5' RACE reads; it lists each CDR3 protein once, without DNA. The table for this sample gives approximately 330,000 distinct CDR3 sequences. These data belong to a study of monozygotic twins with inflammatory bowel disease. Broader study findings: Fewer shared clonotypes with others were found in IBD patients than in healthy twins, especially with disease activity. Healthy co-twins showed greater TCRbeta diversity (inverse Simpson) than IBD patients.

Germline lookup yields CDR1 DFQATT and CDR2 SNEGSKA (reference sequence). CDR3 length equals 18 residues. The receptor's source is a human donor with ulcerative colitis or Crohn's disease, or a healthy co-twin of an affected twin (not recorded which). Specimen: blood. The V call is TRBV20-1, the J call TRBJ2-3; TCRdb reports TRBD2, a call that lacks DNA to check it against. CDR3 sequence: CSAGKPSGTSASTDTQYF.